This is a list of T cell receptor beta chains from one sample in a study of T cell repertoires in cytomegalovirus infection. TCRdb processed the reads anew with MiXCR; each CDR3 protein has one entry. The repertoire has 630,000 or so distinct CDR3 sequences, about 24% of them found once; the top ten carry 8%. The source material was CD8+ T cells from PBMCs. The receptor source for this set is a human donor in good health (CMV status not recorded). Some clones in this sample may be carry-over from other donors' samples. The CDR3 runs from the conserved cysteine through the conserved F or W. The D gene is left open where the match is weak. The listing skips clone size in some rows; elsewhere it reads once, few, many or a size class.

size,V,D,J,CDR3,DNA
many,TRBV7-6,TRBD1,TRBJ2-2,CASSLWTGTGELFF,TGTGCCAGCAGCCTCTGGACAGGGACCGGGGAGCTGTTTTTT
many,TRBV7-6,TRBD2,TRBJ2-1,CASSLAGGEFYNEQFF,TGTGCCAGCAGCTTAGCGGGGGGGGAATTTTACAATGAGCAGTTCTTC
many,TRBV7-2,TRBD2,TRBJ2-5,CASSALAGGPSETQYF,TGTGCCAGCAGCGCGCTAGCGGGGGGGCCGTCTGAGACCCAGTACTTC
-,TRBV29-1,-,TRBJ1-3,CSVVSGNTIYF,TGCAGCGTTGTGAGTGGAAACACCATATATTTT
many,TRBV4-2,-,TRBJ1-5,CASSQDLSRDSNQPQHF,TGTGCCAGCAGCCAAGATCTTAGCAGGGATAGCAATCAGCCCCAGCATTTT
-,TRBV5-1,-,TRBJ2-2,CASSLIGGELFF,TGCGCCAGCAGCTTAATAGGCGGGGAGCTGTTTTTT
many,TRBV7-9,TRBD1,TRBJ1-5,CASSSPGGQGLHF,TGTGCCAGCAGCTCACCCGGCGGACAGGGTCTACATTTT
-,TRBV5-1,-,TRBJ1-1,CASTSESGTEAFF,TGCGCCAGCACCTCCGAGAGTGGCACTGAAGCTTTCTTT
-,TRBV5-6,-,TRBJ2-7,CASSLRHSAIYEQYF,TGTGCCAGCAGCTTACGGCATTCCGCTATCTACGAGCAGTACTTC
-,TRBV3-1,-,TRBJ1-4,CASSQDPDTAYEKLFF,TGTGCCAGCAGCCAAGATCCTGACACAGCGTATGAAAAACTGTTTTTT
many,TRBV7-6,-,TRBJ2-7,CASSLAGSNSYEQYF,TGTGCCAGCAGCTTAGCGGGCAGCAACTCCTACGAGCAGTACTTC
-,TRBV12-5,-,TRBJ2-1,CALGRAPLGEQFF,TGTGCCCTGGGGCGGGCCCCCCTTGGTGAGCAGTTCTTC
many,TRBV6-5,-,TRBJ2-1,CASSYAGYGEQFF,TGTGCCAGCAGTTACGCGGGGTACGGTGAGCAGTTCTTC
-,TRBV5-4,-,TRBJ2-1,CASSGGLSPYNEQFF,TGTGCCAGCAGTGGAGGACTGTCGCCCTACAATGAGCAGTTCTTC
few,TRBV27,TRBD1,TRBJ2-7,CASSLSGTEGYEQYF,TGTGCCAGCAGTTTATCGGGGACAGAGGGCTACGAGCAGTACTTC
-,TRBV6-5,-,TRBJ1-2,CASTMGSNGYTF,TGTGCCAGCACCATGGGATCGAATGGCTACACCTTC
-,TRBV11-3,TRBD1,TRBJ2-1,CASSLAGQGYYNEQFF,TGTGCCAGCAGCTTAGCGGGACAGGGGTACTACAATGAGCAGTTCTTC
few,TRBV14,-,TRBJ1-2,CASSQGRGDGYGYTF,TGTGCCAGCAGCCAAGGGAGAGGGGATGGCTATGGCTACACCTTC
-,TRBV20-1,-,TRBJ2-3,CSARNRPYSTDTQYF,TGCAGTGCTAGGAATAGACCCTATAGCACAGATACGCAGTATTTT
-,TRBV29-1,-,TRBJ2-1,CSANPPPGAGAYNEQFF,TGCAGCGCCAACCCTCCCCCGGGGGCAGGAGCATACAATGAGCAGTTCTTC
few,TRBV19,TRBD2,TRBJ2-5,CASSHVGGGGHQETQYF,TGTGCCAGCTCTCACGTTGGGGGCGGGGGGCACCAAGAGACCCAGTACTTC
few,TRBV7-8,TRBD1,TRBJ1-2,CASTQGVGPYYGYTF,TGTGCCAGCACCCAGGGGGTAGGTCCCTACTATGGCTACACCTTC
few,TRBV4-2,-,TRBJ1-6,CASSQSDGSGEPLHF,TGTGCCAGCAGCCAAAGCGACGGCTCCGGGGAACCCCTCCACTTT
-,TRBV5-6,TRBD1,TRBJ1-2,CASRSGTAYGYTF,TGTGCCAGCAGGAGTGGGACAGCTTATGGCTACACCTTC
-,TRBV6-5,-,TRBJ2-7,CASSYSTQIYEQYF,TGTGCCAGCAGTTACTCGACACAGATCTACGAGCAGTACTTC